This T cell receptor (beta chain) appears in the sequencing data of a study of cytomegalovirus exposure and HLA in healthy donors. Points on this clone: Its antigen remains unknown.

The PCR employed 60 Vbeta primers together with 13 Jbeta primers. Some clones are missing from TCRdb's copy, which holds only in-frame ones; the method was immunoSEQ multiplex PCR. The sample yields some 140,000 clones, under 80% seen once. The CDR3 runs to 14 residues. V was pared by 4 bases and J by 5 bases, with 14 bases between. In germline, CDR1 is MNHNY, CDR2 SVGAGI (reference sequence). Study conclusions and caveats: In a later analysis, donors in an Asian-associated ancestry cluster reportedly had fewer N-insertions in productive TCRs than the cohort mean. Information on immune exposure was restricted to one variable (CMV serostatus). Accurate prediction of HLA-A and HLA-B alleles (for most subjects) was reportedly achieved from TCR beta sequences. Researchers catalogued about 160 TCR beta chains as cytomegalovirus-associated.

Material for sequencing was PBMCs. This sequence was found in a woman aged 45-60 years in good health and CMV-seropositive. The gene calls are TRBV6-6 and TRBJ2-5, with D possibly matching TRBD2 (6 bases). DNA of the CDR3: TGTGCCAGCAGTTCCCGGGACTTCTCGGAGACCCAGTACTTC. Protein: CASSSRDFSETQYF.